The present TCR beta chain was sequenced within a study of blood T cell repertoires in COVID-19. Patients in Seattle were enrolled during active infection, then followed longitudinally. Germline values: CDR1 SGDLS, CDR2 YYNGEE. The CDR3 spans 12 residues. The V end lost 4 bases, the J end lost 6 bases, and 7 bases lay between the germline ends. In the source study's methods: Quantification of nucleated cells was approximated via reference gene primer amplification. Method: immunoSEQ multiplex PCR; TCRdb's copy keeps in-frame clones and lacks some. For V, J and clone size, that table is used; D and trimming come from the DNA. The sample carries tens of thousands of clones, over 60% recorded once.

The sequence was obtained from a man aged 30-40 years with COVID-19, enrolled during active disease. The chain uses TRBV9 and TRBJ2-2; D not certain. The material sequenced was peripheral blood. CDR3 in DNA: TGTGCCAGCAGCTCCCAATCCGGGGAGCTGTTTTTT. It is translated as CASSSQSGELFF.